These 2 T cell receptor beta chains were sequenced from one sample in a study of blood T cells in healthy people across ages. A sample-barcoded 5' primer and a J-beta primer mix were used in a second PCR of about 7 to 11 cycles. TCRdb re-derived calls from the 5' RACE reads in MiXCR, one entry per CDR3 protein. The table includes about 720,000 distinct CDR3 sequences, approximately 22% detected once. The sample comprised blood. The receptor set was obtained from a man between 65 and 85 years old in good health.

This clonotype was observed a handful of times. This chain joins TRBV2 and TRBJ1-5, with D hard to call. This CDR3 spans 15 amino acids. Germline V gene sequence: CDR1 SNHLY, CDR2 FYNNEI. V was clipped by 5 bases and J by 3 bases, with 14 bases between them. The CDR3 nucleotides are TGTGCCAGCAGTCTGTGGTCGGAACCCAATCAGCCCCAGCATTTT. Protein sequence: CASSLWSEPNQPQHF.

This clonotype was observed many times. The chain joins TRBV29-1 to TRBJ1-4, with D possibly TRBD1 on 6 matching bases. The CDR3 length is 14 residues. Germline V gene lookup returns CDR1 SQVTM and CDR2 ANQGSEA. The V and J ends lost 5 bases and 8 bases respectively, with 18 bases between them. Here the CDR3 reads CSVIRAGTNEKLFF. The DNA for the CDR3 is TGCAGCGTTATCCGAGCGGGGACAAACGAAAAACTGTTTTTT.